The source of this T cell receptor beta chain is a study of shared clonotypes between healthy human individuals (TCRdb year 2020). Study-wide context: Three men and a couple of women, aged 18 to 49 years, made up the cohort. For each donor, three plates each were used for CD4 naive and CD4 memory, two plates were used for CD8 naive, and one plate was used for CD8 memory. To estimate repertoire size and how much clonotype sharing occurs between individuals, the study deeply sequenced the blood TCR repertoires of five healthy adults. Different laboratories and diverse techniques were used to prepare libraries and sequence TCR repertoires, to increase sequencing depth and limit assay-specific biases. Between about 0.85 and 10 billion PBMCs per donor were obtained by leukapheresis. Overall study results and their limits: Across several donors, roughly 5.1% of naive CD4, 3.5% of naive CD8, roughly 2.3% of memory CD4, and under 0.45% of memory CD8 clonotypes were shared. Clonotypes shared by all four sorted-subset donors showed higher generation probabilities than non-shared clonotypes. Larger estimated clonotype richness was generally found for naive subsets than for memory subsets. Based on pairwise subsampling, the degree of clonotype sharing among donors was expected to be affected by sequencing depth. The genetic and exposure-history diversity represented was limited by the small number of donors. Sampling was limited to blood, and TCR repertoires in tissue likely differ from TCR repertoires in blood. Rarefaction of sorted-subset datasets indicated incomplete sequencing despite the large sequencing depth.

A remark on this clone: Its specific antigen is unknown. Base qualities are not at hand, and no much larger clone is one base apart.

Donors were healthy HIV-negative adults with no recently reported acute infections or vaccinations. Every donor was a Caucasian adult living in Nashville, Tennessee, USA. CD4+ T cells were enriched by magnetic negative selection; naive cells were then positively selected on CD45RA, and the negative fraction formed the memory subset. Blood was obtained by leukapheresis, after which PBMCs were separated by Ficoll-Histopaque density gradient centrifugation and cryopreserved in liquid nitrogen vapor phase. Purity and quantity of every magnetically sorted T cell population were checked by analytical flow cytometry. Genomic DNA was isolated from each sorted fraction and quantified by UV absorbance on a Nanodrop 2000c. Using the deep immunoSEQ assay, multiplex PCR amplified TCR CDR3 regions from genomic DNA. Extracted genomic DNA from each cell subset was distributed evenly across all wells of several immunoSEQ 96-well plates, and each plate was treated as a replicate. For sorted subsets, each replicate PCR was loaded with 200 ng genomic DNA, equivalent to approximately 27,000 T cell genomes. Purified libraries were quantified with a Qubit 3.0 fluorometer, sized on a Bioanalyzer 2100, and re-quantified with the KAPA Library Quantification kit. Each immunoSEQ 96-well plate was sequenced on its own single-read 150-cycle Illumina NextSeq 550 flow cell. As for how the authors treated the data: Because the immunoSEQ output held only junctional sequences and lacked quality scores, the filtering could not match the filtering applied to full-length reads. To assign V/J genes and CDR3, sequences were annotated using PyIR, a Python wrapper for IgBLAST v1.9, with IMGT germline references. Any read was removed if the V/J assignment was weak (E-value above 1e-6), the CDR3 was missing, or the read contained stop codons, out-of-frame junctions, or ambiguous translated residues. V3J clonotypes were defined as sequences sharing an identical inferred V gene, J gene, and CDR3 amino acid sequence. To compute the percentage overlap between repertoires, the number of shared unique clonotypes was divided by the size of the smaller repertoire. Repertoire richness was assessed with RTK rarefaction, the Chao1 estimator, and Recon v2.1 estimates of unobserved clonotypes. For all TCRbeta clonotypes obtained by the gDNA method from several donors, generation probabilities were computed with OLGA. The immuneACCESS repertoire file appears here via TCRdb, limited to in-frame rearrangements. These files lack a portion of the clones; in checked studies, under half of the deficit traces to unresolved V genes, and the cause of the others is not known. V and J calls plus clone size are reproduced from that table; the DNA served to infer D and trimming. In this sample the table shows 2 million to 2.5 million clones, roughly 95% of which occur a single time. The ten most abundant clones make up roughly 0.13% of the sample.

From the germline V gene, CDR1 is SNHLY and CDR2 is FYNNEI. Trimming takes 3 bases off V and 4 bases off J; junction bases not matched to a gene: 8. CDR3 length: 15 amino acids, cysteine to phenylalanine. Only the CDR3 part of the read is kept: 45 bases, read in frame from the first base. The clonotype comes from a man between 18 and 35 years old in good health. The receptor chain draws on TRBV2 and TRBJ2-5; 7 bases in the junction line up with TRBD2. The sequenced sample was naive CD4+ T cells sorted from blood. Interpreted using the paper, the cell subset or site label stands for: CD45RA+ positively selected. The CDR3 corresponds to CASSDSRGGIETQYF. In nucleotide form, the sequence is TGTGCCAGCAGTGATAGTCGGGGAGGGATAGAGACCCAGTACTTC.